The following is a T cell receptor beta chain sequence with its context. This clone was counted a single time. It lacks a known antigen. Within one base of it there is no much larger clone, and no base qualities were kept. Different DNA sequences within this sample yield the same CDR3. This entry comes from a study of blood T cell repertoires in COVID-19 (dated by TCRdb to 2018 to 2021). About the study as a whole: The collaborator samples originated in the United States, Italy and Spain and spanned the acute and convalescent phases of COVID-19. HLA class I and class II types, where available, came from metadata supplied by the sample provider rather than from assay-based typing. The repertoires were made available in a free public database intended to serve as a resource for research on the immune response to SARS-CoV-2. The dataset comprised deeply sampled blood TCRbeta repertoires from subjects exposed to, actively infected with, or recovered from COVID-19. The sample metadata nearly always contained a de-identified subject ID, COVID-19 status, age in years and sex. The material from the prospective study consisted of cDNA or gDNA derived from T cells, B-cell-depleted T cells, or PBMCs. Samples came from the ongoing ImmuneRACE study (first 160 participants) plus 1,254 subjects from 6 global collaborators. Points the paper makes about the study in general: Clinical and demographic metadata were provided uncurated, with the amount varying by source and participant.

TCRbeta CDR3 regions were amplified from genomic DNA using the immunoSEQ Assay, a bias-controlled multiplex PCR. In the original analysis: The number of nucleated cells in each sample was estimated by amplification of reference gene primers within the assay. To quantify the absolute abundance of each unique TCRbeta CDR3 rearrangement, sequence reads were collapsed and filtered. For each sample, productive Simpson clonality was calculated by taking the square root of Simpson's diversity index across productive rearrangements. TCRdb re-hosts the immuneACCESS table, in-frame sequences only. Its copies lack some clones; in the studies checked, an unresolved V gene accounts for under half of them, and the cause for the rest is not known. V, J and clone size were drawn from that table, and D and trimming were deduced from the DNA. For this sample the table gives about 200,000 clones, of which 90% to 95% were detected only once. More than 0.7% of the sample is in the top ten clones.

Looking up the germline V gene (reference sequence) yields CDR1 LGHDT and CDR2 YNNKEL. At the junction V is shortened by 1 base and J by 2 bases; bases outside the gene matches: 2. The CDR3 runs 14 amino acids, cysteine and phenylalanine included. Of all the DNA, just the CDR3 is kept, 42 bases in frame from base 1. One collaborating source in Seattle enrolled patients during active infection and followed them longitudinally through the course of disease. The collaborating institutions used their own protocols to collect whole blood in K2EDTA tubes. For TCRbeta analysis, collaborator samples were shipped as frozen whole blood, as isolated PBMCs, or as DNA extracted from either sample type.

The sample comprised peripheral blood. This receptor was taken from a man aged 60-69 years with COVID-19, enrolled during active disease. The chain joins TRBV3-1 (or the pseudogene TRBV3-2) to TRBJ2-7; 7 central bases correspond to TRBD1. This receptor has the CDR3 CASSQGTGAYEQYF. At the DNA level, the sequence is TGTGCCAGCAGCCAAGGGACAGGAGCCTACGAGCAGTACTTC.